These T cell receptor beta chains were read from a single sample in a study of breast tumors, draining lymph nodes, adjacent tissues. TCRdb fed the multiplex PCR reads into MiXCR, producing one record per CDR3 protein. Of over 150,000 distinct CDR3 sequences in the sample, approximately 33% were seen once. Sequenced: axillary lymph node tissue. The source is a female donor with breast cancer. Some clones in this sample may be carry-over from other donors' samples. CDR3s include the opening cysteine and the closing phenylalanine or tryptophan. A D gene is named only where the DNA matches it firmly. Clone size is stated in some rows and not others, as once, few, many or a class when expanded.

clone_size: many
v_call: TRBV19
j_call: TRBJ2-1
d_call: .
cdr3_aa: CASSIWGRSYNEQFF
cdr3_nt: TGTGCCAGTAGTATATGGGGCAGATCATACAATGAGCAGTTCTTC

clone_size: many
v_call: TRBV10-2
j_call: TRBJ1-2
d_call: .
cdr3_aa: CASSESTVNYGYTF
cdr3_nt: TGCGCCAGCAGTGAGTCGACGGTAAACTATGGCTACACCTTC

clone_size: .
v_call: TRBV9
j_call: TRBJ1-2
d_call: .
cdr3_aa: CAGSVGLGSNYGSTF
cdr3_nt: .

clone_size: many
v_call: TRBV19
j_call: TRBJ1-5
d_call: TRBD1
cdr3_aa: CASSIVQGYQPQHF
cdr3_nt: TGTGCCAGTAGTATTGTACAGGGGTATCAGCCCCAGCATTTT

clone_size: .
v_call: TRBV6-6
j_call: TRBJ2-3
d_call: TRBD2
cdr3_aa: CASSFVIAGGTTSTDTQYF
cdr3_nt: TGTGCCAGCAGTTTTGTCATAGCGGGAGGTACCACAAGCACAGATACGCAGTATTTT

clone_size: many
v_call: TRBV7-9
j_call: TRBJ2-5
d_call: .
cdr3_aa: CASSLGGGEIF
cdr3_nt: TGTGCCAGCAGCTTAGGGGGAGGCGAAATCTTC

clone_size: many
v_call: TRBV20-1
j_call: TRBJ2-5
d_call: .
cdr3_aa: CSAPLAGVGQTQYF
cdr3_nt: TGCAGTGCTCCACTAGCAGGGGTTGGTCAGACCCAGTACTTC

clone_size: .
v_call: TRBV12-5
j_call: TRBJ2-1
d_call: .
cdr3_aa: CASGFNRVGGTIF
cdr3_nt: TGTGCTAGTGGTTTCAACCGGGTGGGAGGCACGATCTTC

clone_size: .
v_call: TRBV15
j_call: TRBJ2-3
d_call: .
cdr3_aa: CATSRVQGREAQYF
cdr3_nt: TGTGCCACCAGCAGAGTACAGGGGAGGGAGGCGCAGTATTTT

clone_size: many
v_call: TRBV7-9
j_call: TRBJ2-3
d_call: TRBD2
cdr3_aa: CASSLAGGRASDTQYF
cdr3_nt: TGTGCCAGCAGCTTAGCGGGTGGGAGGGCCTCAGATACGCAGTATTTT

clone_size: .
v_call: TRBV12-3/TRBV12-4
j_call: TRBJ2-7
d_call: TRBD2
cdr3_aa: CASSNPSGLAGRGSYEQYF
cdr3_nt: TGTGCCAGCAGTAACCCCTCCGGACTAGCGGGACGGGGTTCCTACGAGCAGTACTTC

clone_size: many
v_call: TRBV20-1
j_call: TRBJ2-5
d_call: .
cdr3_aa: CSAHGRKGGLASVGTQYF
cdr3_nt: TGCAGTGCGCACGGTAGAAAGGGGGGGCTAGCATCAGTTGGGACCCAGTACTTC

clone_size: many
v_call: TRBV9
j_call: TRBJ1-4
d_call: .
cdr3_aa: CASSAGSGDTNEKLFF
cdr3_nt: TGTGCCAGCAGCGCCGGATCAGGGGACACTAATGAAAAACTGTTTTTT

clone_size: many
v_call: TRBV27
j_call: TRBJ2-3
d_call: TRBD1
cdr3_aa: CASSFGTGYADTQYF
cdr3_nt: TGTGCCAGCAGTTTCGGGACAGGGTATGCAGATACGCAGTATTTT

clone_size: many
v_call: TRBV6-1
j_call: TRBJ1-6
d_call: .
cdr3_aa: CASSEEAIDSSYNSPLHF
cdr3_nt: TGTGCCAGCAGTGAAGAGGCAATCGACAGCTCCTATAATTCACCCCTCCACTTT

clone_size: many
v_call: TRBV7-9
j_call: TRBJ1-3
d_call: .
cdr3_aa: CASSPQHPAVTAGNTIYF
cdr3_nt: TGTGCCAGCAGCCCCCAACATCCGGCGGTGACTGCTGGAAACACCATATATTTT

clone_size: many
v_call: TRBV5-6
j_call: TRBJ1-5
d_call: .
cdr3_aa: CASSTGSQPQHF
cdr3_nt: TGTGCCAGCAGCACAGGCAGTCAGCCCCAGCATTTT

clone_size: .
v_call: TRBV6-2/TRBV6-3
j_call: TRBJ2-1
d_call: .
cdr3_aa: CASSPSEGQLF
cdr3_nt: TGTGCCAGCAGTCCCAGCGAGGGGCAGCTCTTC

clone_size: .
v_call: TRBV7-7
j_call: TRBJ2-1
d_call: .
cdr3_aa: CASSLVVGTSSYNEQFF
cdr3_nt: TGTGCTAGCAGCTTAGTGGTCGGGACAAGCTCCTACAATGAGCAGTTCTTC

clone_size: few
v_call: TRBV3-1
j_call: TRBJ2-7
d_call: .
cdr3_aa: CASSQVVYEQYF
cdr3_nt: TGTGCCAGCAGCCAAGTCGTCTACGAGCAGTACTTC

clone_size: medium-sized
v_call: TRBV5-5
j_call: TRBJ1-2
d_call: TRBD1
cdr3_aa: CASSLQQGYYGYTF
cdr3_nt: TGTGCCAGCAGCCTACAACAGGGGTACTATGGCTACACCTTC

clone_size: many
v_call: TRBV19
j_call: TRBJ2-7
d_call: .
cdr3_aa: CASSIRGIAPEQYF
cdr3_nt: TGTGCCAGTAGTATAAGAGGAATCGCCCCCGAGCAGTACTTC

clone_size: many
v_call: TRBV5-4
j_call: TRBJ2-5
d_call: .
cdr3_aa: CASSEDYWETQYF
cdr3_nt: TGTGCCAGCAGCGAGGACTACTGGGAGACCCAGTACTTC

clone_size: few
v_call: TRBV19
j_call: TRBJ2-4
d_call: .
cdr3_aa: CASSPRSLLRAKNIQSF
cdr3_nt: TGTGCCAGTAGTCCCCGAAGCCTGCTGAGAGCCAAAAACATTCAGTCCTTC

clone_size: .
v_call: TRBV2
j_call: TRBJ1-5
d_call: .
cdr3_aa: CTSSDPVALGSQPQHF
cdr3_nt: TGTACCAGCAGTGACCCTGTTGCCCTAGGGAGTCAGCCCCAGCATTTT

clone_size: many
v_call: TRBV6-6
j_call: TRBJ2-7
d_call: .
cdr3_aa: CASSYSHQAYEQYF
cdr3_nt: TGTGCCAGCAGTTACTCGCACCAAGCCTACGAGCAGTACTTC

clone_size: many
v_call: TRBV3-1
j_call: TRBJ2-5
d_call: TRBD2
cdr3_aa: CASSRPSGVAGQETQYF
cdr3_nt: TGTGCCAGCAGCCGACCCTCTGGGGTAGCGGGACAAGAGACCCAGTACTTC

clone_size: .
v_call: TRBV6-4
j_call: TRBJ1-4
d_call: .
cdr3_aa: CASSDSGQGKLFF
cdr3_nt: TGTGCCAGCAGTGACTCGGGGCAAGGAAAACTGTTTTTT

clone_size: many
v_call: TRBV4-2
j_call: TRBJ1-2
d_call: .
cdr3_aa: CASSQIGVDYGYTF
cdr3_nt: TGTGCCAGCAGCCAGATTGGCGTGGACTATGGCTACACCTTC

clone_size: many
v_call: TRBV7-3
j_call: TRBJ2-3
d_call: TRBD2
cdr3_aa: CASSFAGTSGTDTQYF
cdr3_nt: TGTGCCAGCAGCTTTGCCGGGACTAGTGGCACAGATACGCAGTATTTT

clone_size: many
v_call: TRBV13
j_call: TRBJ2-7
d_call: .
cdr3_aa: CASSNGGVREQYF
cdr3_nt: TGTGCCAGCAGCAACGGGGGAGTTCGCGAGCAGTACTTC

clone_size: .
v_call: TRBV7-8
j_call: TRBJ2-5
d_call: .
cdr3_aa: CASSFTLGGRDQETQYF
cdr3_nt: TGTGCCAGCAGCTTTACGCTCGGGGGCCGTGACCAAGAGACCCAGTACTTC